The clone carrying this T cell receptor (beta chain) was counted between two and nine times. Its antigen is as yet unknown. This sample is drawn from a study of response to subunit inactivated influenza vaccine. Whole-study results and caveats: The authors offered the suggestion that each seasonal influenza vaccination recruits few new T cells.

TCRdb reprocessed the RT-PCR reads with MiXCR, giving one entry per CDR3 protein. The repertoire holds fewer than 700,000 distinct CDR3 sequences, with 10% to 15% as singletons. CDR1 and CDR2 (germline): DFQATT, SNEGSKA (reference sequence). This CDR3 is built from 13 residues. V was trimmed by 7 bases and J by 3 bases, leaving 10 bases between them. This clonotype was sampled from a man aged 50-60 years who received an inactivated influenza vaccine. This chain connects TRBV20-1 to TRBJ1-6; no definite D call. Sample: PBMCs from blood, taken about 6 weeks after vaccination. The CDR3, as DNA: TGCAGTGGGACGGGCAACTATAATTCACCCCTCCACTTT. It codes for CSGTGNYNSPLHF.